This T cell receptor (beta chain) was sequenced in a study of blood T cell repertoires in COVID-19. About the research overall: Samples taken during acute and convalescent COVID-19 were collected in the United States, Italy and Spain. Sources were T cells, B-cell-depleted T cells, or PBMCs; the material itself was cDNA or gDNA.

Authors' methods: For nucleated cells, counts were estimated from reference gene primer amplification. Profiling relied on immunoSEQ multiplex PCR, and the TCRdb table lists in-frame clones only, not all of them. The D gene and trimming were derived from the DNA, and the V and J assignments and clone size from that table. The table shows 300,000 or so clones, with 75% to 90% occurring only once. Trimming removed 2 bases from V and 2 bases from J, with 9 bases in between. Germline CDR1 and CDR2: MNHEY and SVGAGI. The CDR3 totals 14 residues. The TCR was taken from a woman aged 40 to 50 with acute or convalescent COVID-19. Sequencing used peripheral blood. This chain joins TRBV6-5 and TRBJ1-2; D is possibly TRBD1 (6 bases). DNA for the CDR3: TGTGCCAGCAGTTACGCAGGGGAAAACTATGGCTACACCTTC. It encodes CASSYAGENYGYTF.